This T cell receptor beta chain was sequenced for a study of siplizumab effects on memory and regulatory T cells. V was trimmed by 0 bases and J by 1 base, leaving 13 bases between them. This CDR3 is 16 amino acids long. From germline, CDR1 is GTSNPN and CDR2 SVGIG (reference sequence). The protocol was immunoSEQ multiplex PCR, while the TCRdb copy is restricted to in-frame clones and leaves out a portion. This sample has 65,000 to 90,000 clones; just over 90% occur once, and the top ten carry about 4.5%. The TCR sequence derives from a human donor in good health. The sequencing sample was made of CD8+ T cells sorted from blood. The chain is built from TRBV30 and TRBJ2-4; weak D call: TRBD2 (5 bases). DNA for the CDR3: TGTGCCTGGAGTGTACCGAGGGCGCCGGCCAAAAACATTCAGTACTTC. Residues: CAWSVPRAPAKNIQYF.